These 26 T cell receptor beta chains share one sample of origin, sequenced in a study of cytomegalovirus exposure and HLA in healthy donors (dated by TCRdb to 2017 to 2019). The library relied on the immunoSEQ multiplex PCR assay. For the multiplex PCR, a mixture combining 60 forward primers for TCR Vbeta segments and 13 reverse primers for TCR Jbeta segments was used. Drawn from immuneACCESS, this table holds only the in-frame rearrangements with V and J called that TCRdb kept. Clones are partly lost; checked studies trace under half to an unresolved V gene and leave the rest unexplained. Across this sample there are some 200,000 clones, with almost 70% seen only once. In total, the top ten clones hold about 3% of the sample. The source material was PBMCs. The receptor set was obtained from a middle-aged man in good health and CMV-seropositive.

The rearrangement joins TRBV2 to TRBJ2-1, with 12 bases that match TRBD2. Per germline, CDR1 SNHLY and CDR2 FYNNEI. The CDR3 sequence is 16 residues long. With V trimmed by 5 bases and J by 9 bases, 11 bases remained unmatched. This CDR3 reads CASSLTRTSGVVEQFF. Here the CDR3 DNA reads TGTGCCAGCAGTTTAACAAGGACTAGCGGGGTAGTTGAGCAGTTCTTC.

The chain employs TRBV27 and TRBJ2-7; possibly TRBD2 for D (6 bases). Germline CDR1 MNHEY, CDR2 SMNVEV (reference sequence). V lost 3 bases and J 0 bases, leaving 6 bases between the germline ends. This CDR3 is built from 13 residues. DNA of the CDR3: TGTGCCAGCAGTTTGACTAGCTCCTACGAGCAGTACTTC. It specifies CASSLTSSYEQYF.

The genes are TRBV11-3 and TRBJ2-3; 10 bases fit TRBD2. Germline loops: CDR1 SGHNT, CDR2 YENEEA. Germline trimming cut 5 bases from V and 2 bases from J; bases unmatched to any gene: 4. The CDR3 consists of 15 residues. The CDR3 protein is CASSVGTSVTDTQYF. CDR3 nucleotides: TGTGCCAGCAGCGTCGGGACTAGCGTCACAGATACGCAGTATTTT.

CDR3 sequence reads: CASSALDRGRGTEAFF. CDR3 nucleotides: TGCGCCAGCAGCGCGTTGGACAGGGGTCGTGGCACTGAAGCTTTCTTT. The chain recombines TRBV5-1 with TRBJ1-1, with 9 bases lining up with TRBD1. V lost 4 bases, J lost 4 bases, and 11 bases stayed unmatched. This CDR3 region has 16 residues. Germline V gene lookup returns CDR1 SGHRS and CDR2 YFSETQ.

The chain combines TRBV25-1 with TRBJ2-5; 7 bases agree with TRBD2. V lost 1 base, J lost 2 bases, and 4 bases stayed unmatched. This CDR3 has 15 residues. CDR1 and CDR2 from the germline V gene are MGHDK and SYGVNS. CDR3 sequence (DNA): TGTGCCAGCAGTGAATTTGCTAGCGGACAAGAGACCCAGTACTTC. It codes for CASSEFASGQETQYF. The full variable domain, completed using reference TRBV25-1 and TRBJ2-5, is EADIYQTPRYLVIGTGKKITLECSQTMGHDKMYWYQQDPGMELHLIHYSYGVNSTEKGDLSSESTVSRIRTEHFPLTLESARPSHTSQYLCASSEFASGQETQYFGPGTRLLVL.

J is TRBJ1-1 and V is TRBV12-5; D is perhaps TRBD1 (5 bases). Trimming left V 5 bases short and J 0 bases short, with 10 bases between. CDR3 size: 14 residues. CDR1 and CDR2 (germline): LGHNT, FRNRAP. The CDR3 sequence is CASGTTGLNTEAFF. The CDR3 nucleotides read TGTGCTAGTGGTACCACAGGATTGAACACTGAAGCTTTCTTT. Full variable domain (outside the CDR3, taken from reference TRBV12-5 and TRBJ1-1): DARVTQTPRHKVTEMGQEVTMRCQPILGHNTVFWYRQTMMQGLELLAYFRNRAPLDDSGMPKDRFSAEMPDATLATLKIQPSEPRDSAVYFCASGTTGLNTEAFFGQGTRLTVV.

This sequence joins TRBV4-3 and TRBJ2-6; D unresolved. The V gene lost 1 base and the J gene lost 0 bases, with 7 bases spanning the gap. The germline V gene has CDR1 LGHNA and CDR2 YSLEER. The CDR3 is 16 residues long. CDR3 sequence: CASSQGSGSGANVLTF. CDR3 in DNA: TGCGCCAGCAGCCAAGGGTCCGGCTCTGGGGCCAACGTCCTGACTTTC.

The chain recombines TRBV29-1 with TRBJ2-7; D gene unclear. The CDR3 sequence is 12 residues long. V was clipped by 1 base and J by 6 bases, with 10 bases between them. The germline gives CDR1 SQVTM, CDR2 ANQGSEA. The CDR3 loop reads CSVEVRWAEQYF. In DNA, the CDR3 is TGCAGCGTTGAAGTCCGGTGGGCCGAGCAGTACTTC.

Only a few counts were recorded for this clone. DNA for the CDR3: TGTGCCAGCAGCCCCTGGGGTAGCGGGGGTGGCACCGGGGAGCTGTTTTTT. As protein: CASSPWGSGGGTGELFF. The chain joins TRBV9 to TRBJ2-2; 9 nucleotides align to TRBD2. The CDR3 consists of 17 residues. The germline V gene encodes CDR1 SGDLS and CDR2 YYNGEE. V lost 4 bases and J lost 4; bases outside the gene matches: 11.

This clone was observed a few times. The V call is TRBV5-6, the J call TRBJ2-3; TRBD2 is a possible D gene (6 bases). Trimming shortened V by 5 bases and J by 1 base, and 20 bases separated the two germline ends. In germline, CDR1 is SGHDT, CDR2 YYEEEE. The CDR3 is 17 amino acids. The CDR3 DNA is TGTGCCAGCAGTCCCCGGGACTCCGCCTTGGGCACAGATACGCAGTATTTT. Translation gives CASSPRDSALGTDTQYF.

This chain uses TRBV6-1 with TRBJ1-5, with D possibly being TRBD1 (6 bases). The length of the CDR3 is 15 residues. Germline CDR1 and CDR2: MNHNS and SASEGT. The V end was cut by 5 bases, the J end by 3 bases, with 14 bases between. The CDR3 region has the DNA TGTGCCAGCAGTAGTGGAGGACAGATCAATCAGCCCCAGCATTTT. Translated: CASSSGGQINQPQHF.

This clone showed up just a few times. The chain links TRBV2 to TRBJ2-2; 11 nucleotides align to TRBD2. The CDR3 has 14 amino acids. J gave up 7 bases and V 6 bases, and 4 bases lay outside the gene matches. Germline assignment: CDR1 SNHLY and CDR2 FYNNEI. The CDR3, as DNA: TGTGCCAGCAGGCCGGGACTAGCGGTCGGGGAGCTGTTTTTT. Its translation: CASRPGLAVGELFF. Full variable domain (rest looked up from reference TRBV2 and TRBJ2-2): EPEVTQTPSHQVTQMGQEVILRCVPISNHLYFYWYRQILGQKVEFLVSFYNNEISEKSEIFDDQFSVERPDGSNFTLKIRSTKLEDSAMYFCASRPGLAVGELFFGEGSRLTVL.

The chain employs TRBV10-1 and TRBJ1-1, with a weak D call TRBD1 (5 bases). Trimming shortened V by 4 bases and J by 7 bases, and 13 bases separated the two germline ends. This CDR3 is 13 amino acids long. Germline CDR1 is WNHNN and CDR2 is SYGVQD (reference sequence). This chain's CDR3 is CASSGSRAGEAFF. The CDR3 region has the DNA TGCGCCAGCAGTGGGTCCAGGGCAGGTGAAGCTTTCTTT.

This clone occurred a few times. The chain uses TRBV6-1 and TRBJ1-1; 7 nucleotides agree with TRBD1. V trimming: 8 bases; J trimming: 1 base; junction bases outside the gene matches: 4. From germline, CDR1 is MNHNS and CDR2 SASEGT. The CDR3 length is 13 residues. The CDR3: CASLDRKNTEAFF. The CDR3 DNA is TGTGCCAGCCTGGACAGGAAGAACACTGAAGCTTTCTTT.

The chain uses TRBV6-5 and TRBJ1-3, with 9 bases aligning to TRBD1. The J segment lost 4 bases and the V segment lost 6 bases, leaving 4 bases of the junction unmatched. Germline V CDR1 and CDR2: MNHEY, SVGAGI. CDR3 length: 14 amino acids. CDR3 residues: CASRRTGEGNTIYF. The DNA for the CDR3 is TGTGCCAGCAGGCGGACAGGGGAAGGAAACACCATATATTTT.

The J gene is TRBJ2-7, the V gene TRBV2; possibly TRBD2 for D (5 bases). The V end was cut by 6 bases, the J end by 12 bases, with 15 bases between. CDR3 size: 11 residues. Germline-derived CDR1 and CDR2 are SNHLY and FYNNEI. CDR3 sequence (DNA): TGTGCCAGCAGGGACTCACCCCCGGTGTACTTC. This encodes CASRDSPPVYF.

CDR3 protein: CASSEVAGYEKLFF. In DNA, the CDR3 is TGTGCCAGCAGTGAAGTGGCAGGATACGAAAAACTGTTTTTT. The chain employs TRBV2 and TRBJ1-4; unclear D gene. This CDR3 region has 14 residues. Germline V gives CDR1 SNHLY, CDR2 FYNNEI. V lost 1 base to trimming and J lost 8 bases, with 11 bases between them.

This rearrangement joins TRBV6-1 to TRBJ1-4; 11 bases align to TRBD1. Germline V gene lookup returns CDR1 MNHNS and CDR2 SASEGT. Unmatched junction bases numbered 3, after V lost 10 bases and J lost 5 bases. The CDR3 is made up of 13 amino acids. The CDR3 DNA reads as TGTGCCATACGGGACAGGGGGAATGAAAAACTGTTTTTT. Protein sequence: CAIRDRGNEKLFF.

This sequence joins TRBV5-1 and TRBJ1-1, with D tentatively TRBD1 (5 bases). The CDR3 loop spans 16 amino acids. V shed 3 bases and J shed 7 bases, with 22 bases lying between them. Germline V CDR1 and CDR2: SGHRS, YFSETQ. CDR3 bases: TGCGCCAGCAGCTGGGGGGGTTCTGGGGCAGACTGTGAAGCTTTCTTT. Protein sequence: CASSWGGSGADCEAFF.

This clone was seen only a few times. The chain has TRBV29-1 and TRBJ1-1; tentative D call: TRBD1 (5 bases). This CDR3 has 15 amino acids. The germline CDR1 and CDR2 sequences are SQVTM and ANQGSEA. The V end lost 3 bases, the J end lost 4 bases, and 18 bases lay between the germline ends. The CDR3 is CSVERGGFAITEAFF. CDR3 nucleotides: TGCAGCGTTGAGCGGGGGGGTTTTGCGATCACTGAAGCTTTCTTT.

The rearrangement uses TRBV27 and TRBJ2-7, with 9 bases identical to TRBD1. CDR1 and CDR2 (germline): MNHEY, SMNVEV (reference sequence). V lost 5 bases, J lost 2 bases, and 7 bases stayed unmatched. The CDR3 spans 15 residues. The CDR3 reads CASSASRDRAYEQYF. CDR3 in DNA: TGTGCCAGCAGTGCCAGCCGGGACAGGGCCTACGAGCAGTACTTC.

This clone was seen a handful of times. The CDR3 sequence: CASSFTGTEAFF. The CDR3 DNA sequence: TGTGCCAGCAGTTTTACTGGCACTGAAGCTTTCTTT. This chain joins TRBV6-5 and TRBJ1-1; D not resolved. V lost 4 bases and J 4 bases, leaving 7 bases between the germline ends. This CDR3 contains 12 residues. The germline gives CDR1 MNHEY, CDR2 SVGAGI.

The rearrangement uses TRBV11-2 and TRBJ1-6; TRBD1 aligns across 7 bases. The CDR3 extends over 14 amino acids. Trimming took 4 bases from V and 7 from J; bases not matched to a gene: 4. Germline assignment: CDR1 SGHAT and CDR2 FQNNGV. CDR3 nucleotides: TGTGCCAGCAGCTGGGACAGCGGGAATTCACCCCTCCACTTT. Translation: CASSWDSGNSPLHF.

Concerning this clone: The junction departs from the called germline gene at one end, perhaps through a read error. This rearrangement joins TRBV5-1 to TRBJ2-1; TRBD1 matches 8 bases. This CDR3 spans 14 amino acids. Germline V gene lookup returns CDR1 SGHRS and CDR2 YFSETQ. The CDR3 DNA follows: TGCGCCGGCAGCTTGGGACAGGAATACAATGAGCAGTTCTTC. It is translated as CAGSLGQEYNEQFF.

V and J are TRBV9 and TRBJ2-7, with a weak D call TRBD2 (5 bases). V gave up 0 bases and J gave up 1 base, with 5 bases separating them. The CDR3 consists of 13 residues. The V gene's germline CDR1 is SGDLS and CDR2 YYNGEE. This CDR3 is CASSVGESYEQYF. The CDR3 nucleotides read TGTGCCAGCAGCGTAGGGGAGTCCTACGAGCAGTACTTC.

The chain joins TRBV7-2 to TRBJ2-7, with 7 bases aligning to TRBD1. V trimming: 1 base; J trimming: 0 bases; junction bases outside the gene matches: 3. CDR1 is SGHTA and CDR2 is FQGNSA in the germline V gene. CDR3 size: 15 residues. The DNA of the CDR3 is TGTGCCAGCAGCTTAGGTGGACAGGTCTCCTACGAGCAGTACTTC. As protein: CASSLGGQVSYEQYF.